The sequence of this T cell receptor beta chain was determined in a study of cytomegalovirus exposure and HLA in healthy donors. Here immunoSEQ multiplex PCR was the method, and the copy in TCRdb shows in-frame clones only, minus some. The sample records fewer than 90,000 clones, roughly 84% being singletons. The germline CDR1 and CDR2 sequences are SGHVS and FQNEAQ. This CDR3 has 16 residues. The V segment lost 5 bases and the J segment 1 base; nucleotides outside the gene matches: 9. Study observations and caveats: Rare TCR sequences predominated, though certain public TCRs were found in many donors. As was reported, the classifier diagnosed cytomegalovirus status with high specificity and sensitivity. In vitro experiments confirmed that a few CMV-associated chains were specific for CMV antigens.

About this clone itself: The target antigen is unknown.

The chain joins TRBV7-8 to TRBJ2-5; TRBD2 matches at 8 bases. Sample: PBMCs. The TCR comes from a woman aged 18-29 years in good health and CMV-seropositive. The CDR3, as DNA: TGTGCCAGCAGCCCACGCGCGGGGGGCCCCCAAGAGACCCAGTACTTC. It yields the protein CASSPRAGGPQETQYF.